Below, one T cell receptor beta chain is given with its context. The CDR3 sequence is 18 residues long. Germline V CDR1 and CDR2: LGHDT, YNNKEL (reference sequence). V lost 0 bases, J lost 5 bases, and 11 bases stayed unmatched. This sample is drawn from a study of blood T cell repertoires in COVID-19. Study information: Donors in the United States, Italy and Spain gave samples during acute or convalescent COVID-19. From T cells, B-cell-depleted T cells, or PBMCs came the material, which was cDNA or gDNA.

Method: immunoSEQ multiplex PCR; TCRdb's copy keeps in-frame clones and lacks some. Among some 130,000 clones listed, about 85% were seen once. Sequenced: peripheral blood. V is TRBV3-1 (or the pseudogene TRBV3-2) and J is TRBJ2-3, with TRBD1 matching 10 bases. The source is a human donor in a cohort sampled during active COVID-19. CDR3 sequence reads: CASSQEGTGEASGDTQYF. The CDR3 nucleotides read TGTGCCAGCAGCCAAGAGGGGACAGGGGAGGCTAGCGGAGATACGCAGTATTTT.